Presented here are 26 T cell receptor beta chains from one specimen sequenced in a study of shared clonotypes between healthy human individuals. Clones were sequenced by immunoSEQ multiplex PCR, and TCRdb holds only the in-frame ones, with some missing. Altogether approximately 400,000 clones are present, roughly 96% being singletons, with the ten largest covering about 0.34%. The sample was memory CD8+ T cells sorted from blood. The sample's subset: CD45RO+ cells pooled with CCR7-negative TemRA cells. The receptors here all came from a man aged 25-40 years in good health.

The CDR3 region is CASIKGNTIYF. As DNA, the CDR3 is TGTGCCAGCATCAAGGGGAACACCATATATTTT. V gene TRBV6-5 combines with J gene TRBJ1-3; tentatively, D is TRBD1 (5 bases). The CDR3 length is 11 residues. V was clipped by 7 bases and J by 7 bases, with 8 bases between them. Germline V lookup: CDR1 MNHEY, CDR2 SVGAGI.

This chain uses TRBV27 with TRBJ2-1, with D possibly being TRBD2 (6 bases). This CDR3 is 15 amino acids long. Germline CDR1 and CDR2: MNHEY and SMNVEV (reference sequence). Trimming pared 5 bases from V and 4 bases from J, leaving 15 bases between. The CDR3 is CASSPAGLLYNEQFF. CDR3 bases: TGTGCCAGCAGTCCCGCGGGACTCCTATACAATGAGCAGTTCTTC.

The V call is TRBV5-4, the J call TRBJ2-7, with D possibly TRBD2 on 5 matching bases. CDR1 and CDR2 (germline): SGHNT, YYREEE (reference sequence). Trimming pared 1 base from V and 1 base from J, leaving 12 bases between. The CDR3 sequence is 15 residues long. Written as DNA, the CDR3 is TGTGCCAGCAGCTTGTTAATTCGGGATTCCTACGAGCAGTACTTC. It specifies CASSLLIRDSYEQYF.

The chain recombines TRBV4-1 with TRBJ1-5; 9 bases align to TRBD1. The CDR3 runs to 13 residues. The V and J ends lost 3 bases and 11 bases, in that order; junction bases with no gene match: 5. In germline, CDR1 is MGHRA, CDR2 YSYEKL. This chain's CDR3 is CASSQGRTGAQHF. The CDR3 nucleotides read TGCGCCAGCAGCCAGGGTAGGACAGGGGCCCAGCATTTT.

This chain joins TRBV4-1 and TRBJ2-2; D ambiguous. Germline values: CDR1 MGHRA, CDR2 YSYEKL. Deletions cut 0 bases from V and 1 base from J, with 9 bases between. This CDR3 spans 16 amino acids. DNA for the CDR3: TGCGCCAGCAGCCAAGATTGGGTGCAGAACACCGGGGAGCTGTTTTTT. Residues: CASSQDWVQNTGELFF.

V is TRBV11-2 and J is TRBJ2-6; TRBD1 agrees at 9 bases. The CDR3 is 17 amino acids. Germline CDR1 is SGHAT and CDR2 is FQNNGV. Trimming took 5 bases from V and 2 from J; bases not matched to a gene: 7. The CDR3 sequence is CASSPSRDRAGANVLTF. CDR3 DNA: TGTGCCAGCAGCCCGTCCCGGGACAGGGCTGGGGCCAACGTCCTGACTTTC.

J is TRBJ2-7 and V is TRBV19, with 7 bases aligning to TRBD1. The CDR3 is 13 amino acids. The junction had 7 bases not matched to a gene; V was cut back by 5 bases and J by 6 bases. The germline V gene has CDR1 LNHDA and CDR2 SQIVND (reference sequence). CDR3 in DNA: TGTGCCAGTAGTTCCCTACAGGGGACCGAGCAGTACTTC. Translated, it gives CASSSLQGTEQYF.

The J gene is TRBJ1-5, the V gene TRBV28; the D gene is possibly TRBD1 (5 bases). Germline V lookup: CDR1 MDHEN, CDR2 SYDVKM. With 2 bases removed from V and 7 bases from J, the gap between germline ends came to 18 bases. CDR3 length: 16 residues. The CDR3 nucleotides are TGTGCCAGCAGTTTACGGCAGGGACCCCAGTGGCAGCCCCAGCATTTT. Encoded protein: CASSLRQGPQWQPQHF.

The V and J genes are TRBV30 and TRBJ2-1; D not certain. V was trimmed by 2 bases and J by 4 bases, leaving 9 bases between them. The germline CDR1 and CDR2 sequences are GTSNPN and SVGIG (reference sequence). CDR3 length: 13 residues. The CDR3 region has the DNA TGTGCCTGGAGTACACGACCGTACAATGAGCAGTTCTTC. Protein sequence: CAWSTRPYNEQFF. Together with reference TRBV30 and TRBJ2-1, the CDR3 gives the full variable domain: SQTIHQWPATLVQPVGSPLSLECTVEGTSNPNLYWYRQAAGRGLQLLFYSVGIGQISSEVPQNLSASRPQDRQFILSSKKLLLSDSGFYLCAWSTRPYNEQFFGPGTRLTVL.

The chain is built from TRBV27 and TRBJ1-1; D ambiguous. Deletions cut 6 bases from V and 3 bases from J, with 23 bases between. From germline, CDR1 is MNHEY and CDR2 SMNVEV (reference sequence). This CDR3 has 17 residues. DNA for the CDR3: TGTGCCAGCAGGGTCAGCTTCGCCGGTTCTTATGACACTGAAGCTTTCTTT. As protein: CASRVSFAGSYDTEAFF.

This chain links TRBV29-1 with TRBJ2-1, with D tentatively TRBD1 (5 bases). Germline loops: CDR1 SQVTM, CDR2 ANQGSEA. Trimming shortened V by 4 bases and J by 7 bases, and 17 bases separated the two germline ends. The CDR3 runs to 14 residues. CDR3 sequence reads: CSVAPGYYGNEQFF. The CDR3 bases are TGCAGCGTTGCCCCAGGGTATTATGGGAATGAGCAGTTCTTC.

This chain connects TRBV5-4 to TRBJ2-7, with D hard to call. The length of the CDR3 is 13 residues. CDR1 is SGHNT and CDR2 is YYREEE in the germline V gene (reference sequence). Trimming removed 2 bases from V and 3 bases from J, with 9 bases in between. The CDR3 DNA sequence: TGTGCCAGCAGCTTCTCAGGTGACTACGAGCAGTACTTC. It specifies CASSFSGDYEQYF. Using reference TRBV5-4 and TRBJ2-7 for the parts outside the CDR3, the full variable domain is ETGVTQSPTHLIKTRGQQVTLRCSSQSGHNTVSWYQQALGQGPQFIFQYYREEENGRGNFPPRFSGLQFPNYSSELNVNALELDDSALYLCASSFSGDYEQYFGPGTRLTVT.

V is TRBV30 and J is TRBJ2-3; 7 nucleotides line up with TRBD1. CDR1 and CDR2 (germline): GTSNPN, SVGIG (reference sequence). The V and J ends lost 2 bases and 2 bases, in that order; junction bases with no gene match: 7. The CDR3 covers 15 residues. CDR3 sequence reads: CAWSYGQDITDTQYF. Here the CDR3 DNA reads TGTGCCTGGAGTTACGGACAGGACATCACAGATACGCAGTATTTT.

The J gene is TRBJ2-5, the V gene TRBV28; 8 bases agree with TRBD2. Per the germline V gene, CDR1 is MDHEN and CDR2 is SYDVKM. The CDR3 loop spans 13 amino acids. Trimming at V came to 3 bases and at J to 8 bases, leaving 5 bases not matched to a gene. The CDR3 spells CASSFPSGRTQYF. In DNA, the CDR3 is TGTGCCAGCAGTTTTCCCAGCGGGAGAACCCAGTACTTC.

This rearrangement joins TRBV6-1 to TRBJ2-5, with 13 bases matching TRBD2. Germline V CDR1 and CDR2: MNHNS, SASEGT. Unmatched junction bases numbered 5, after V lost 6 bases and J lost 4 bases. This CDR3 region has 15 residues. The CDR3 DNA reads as TGTGCCAGCAGCCTACTAGCGGGAGGGCGAGAGACCCAGTACTTC. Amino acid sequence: CASSLLAGGRETQYF.

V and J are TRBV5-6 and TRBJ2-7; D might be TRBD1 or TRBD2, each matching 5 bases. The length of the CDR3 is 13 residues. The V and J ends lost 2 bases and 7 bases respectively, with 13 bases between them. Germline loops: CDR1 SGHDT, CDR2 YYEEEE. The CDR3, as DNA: TGTGCCAGCAGCTTACCCGGGAAGGGGGAGCAGTACTTC. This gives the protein CASSLPGKGEQYF. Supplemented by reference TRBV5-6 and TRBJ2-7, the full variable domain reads DAGVTQSPTHLIKTRGQQVTLRCSPKSGHDTVSWYQQALGQGPQFIFQYYEEEERQRGNFPDRFSGHQFPNYSSELNVNALLLGDSALYLCASSLPGKGEQYFGPGTRLTVT.

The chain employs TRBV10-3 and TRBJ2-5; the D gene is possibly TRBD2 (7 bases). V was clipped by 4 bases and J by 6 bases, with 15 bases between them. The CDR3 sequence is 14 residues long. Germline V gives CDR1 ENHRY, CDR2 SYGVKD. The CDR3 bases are TGTGCCATCAGTGTGGGGGGGCCTCAACAGACCCAGTACTTC. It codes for CAISVGGPQQTQYF.

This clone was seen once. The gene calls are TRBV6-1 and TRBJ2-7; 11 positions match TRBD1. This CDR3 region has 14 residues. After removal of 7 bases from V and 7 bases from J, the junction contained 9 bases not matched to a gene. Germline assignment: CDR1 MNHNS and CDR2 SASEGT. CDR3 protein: CASNFGQGAAEQYF. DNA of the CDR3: TGTGCCAGCAACTTCGGACAGGGGGCGGCGGAGCAGTACTTC.

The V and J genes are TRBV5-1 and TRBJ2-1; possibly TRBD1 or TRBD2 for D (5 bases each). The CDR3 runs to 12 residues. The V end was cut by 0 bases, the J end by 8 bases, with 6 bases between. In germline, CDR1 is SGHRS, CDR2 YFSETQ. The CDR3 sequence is CASSLGGDEQFF. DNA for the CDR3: TGCGCCAGCAGCTTGGGAGGGGATGAGCAGTTCTTC.

In DNA, the CDR3 is TGCGCCAGCACCTCAGGGGGGTATGAGCAGTTCTTC. Its protein is CASTSGGYEQFF. The chain links TRBV4-1 to TRBJ2-1; maybe TRBD1 (7 bases). The CDR3 contains 12 residues. Germline V gene sequence: CDR1 MGHRA, CDR2 YSYEKL. V lost 7 bases, J lost 8 bases, and 12 bases lay in between.

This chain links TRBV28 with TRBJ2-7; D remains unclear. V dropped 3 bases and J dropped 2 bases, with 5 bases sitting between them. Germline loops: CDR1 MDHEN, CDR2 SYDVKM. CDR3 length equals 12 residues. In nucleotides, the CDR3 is TGTGCCAGCAGTTTTTACGCCTACGAGCAGTACTTC. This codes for CASSFYAYEQYF.

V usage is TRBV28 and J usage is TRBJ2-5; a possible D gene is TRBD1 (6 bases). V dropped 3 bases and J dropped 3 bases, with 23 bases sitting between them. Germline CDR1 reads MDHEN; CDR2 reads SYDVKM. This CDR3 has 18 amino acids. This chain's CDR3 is CASSLVTGPRVHKETQYF. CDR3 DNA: TGTGCCAGCAGTTTGGTCACAGGGCCCCGTGTCCACAAAGAGACCCAGTACTTC. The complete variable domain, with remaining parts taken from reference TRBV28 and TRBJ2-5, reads DVKVTQSSRYLVKRTGEKVFLECVQDMDHENMFWYRQDPGLGLRLIYFSYDVKMKEKGDIPEGYSVSREKKERFSLILESASTNQTSMYLCASSLVTGPRVHKETQYFGPGTRLLVL.

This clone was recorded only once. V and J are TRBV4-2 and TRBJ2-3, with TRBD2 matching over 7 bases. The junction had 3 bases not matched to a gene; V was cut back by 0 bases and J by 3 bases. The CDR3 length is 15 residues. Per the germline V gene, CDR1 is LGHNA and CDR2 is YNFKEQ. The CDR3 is CASSQDREGTDTQYF. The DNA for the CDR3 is TGTGCCAGCAGCCAAGACAGGGAGGGAACAGATACGCAGTATTTT.

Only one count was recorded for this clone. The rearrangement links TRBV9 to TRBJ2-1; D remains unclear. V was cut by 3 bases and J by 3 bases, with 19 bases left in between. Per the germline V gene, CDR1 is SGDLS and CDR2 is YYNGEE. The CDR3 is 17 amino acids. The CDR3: CASSGTVGPTDYNEQFF. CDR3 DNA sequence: TGTGCCAGCAGCGGAACAGTAGGGCCCACCGACTACAATGAGCAGTTCTTC.

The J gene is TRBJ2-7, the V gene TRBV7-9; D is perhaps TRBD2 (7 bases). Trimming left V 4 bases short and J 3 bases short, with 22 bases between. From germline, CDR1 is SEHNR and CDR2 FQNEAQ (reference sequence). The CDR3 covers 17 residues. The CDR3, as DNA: TGTGCCAGCAGCTCGACCCCCGGGGGGCGAACGGGCTACGAGCAGTACTTC. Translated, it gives CASSSTPGGRTGYEQYF.

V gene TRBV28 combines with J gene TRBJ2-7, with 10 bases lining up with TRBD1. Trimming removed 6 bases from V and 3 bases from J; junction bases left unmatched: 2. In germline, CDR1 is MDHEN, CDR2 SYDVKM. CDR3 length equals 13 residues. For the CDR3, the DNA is TGTGCCAGCAGAGGGACAGGGGACTACGAGCAGTACTTC. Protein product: CASRGTGDYEQYF.